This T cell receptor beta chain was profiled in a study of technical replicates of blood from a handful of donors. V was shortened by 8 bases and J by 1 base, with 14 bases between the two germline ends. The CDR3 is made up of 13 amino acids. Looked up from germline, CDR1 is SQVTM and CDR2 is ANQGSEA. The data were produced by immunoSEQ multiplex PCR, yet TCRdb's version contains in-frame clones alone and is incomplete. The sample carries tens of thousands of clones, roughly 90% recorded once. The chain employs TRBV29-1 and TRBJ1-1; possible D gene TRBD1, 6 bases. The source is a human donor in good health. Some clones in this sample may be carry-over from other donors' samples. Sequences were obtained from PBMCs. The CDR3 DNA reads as TGCAGCTCTCAAGGGACACAGAACACTGAAGCTTTCTTT. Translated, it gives CSSQGTQNTEAFF.